This T cell receptor (beta chain) was documented in a study of blood T cells in healthy people across ages. General study findings and limits: Observed TCR beta diversity per million T cells went down as age went up. This fall followed a roughly linear course with age.

On this clonotype itself: Antigen unknown.

PCR was performed a second time for about 7 to 12 cycles using a sample-barcoded 5' primer and a J-beta primer mix. TCRdb ran MiXCR on the 5' RACE reads and lists one entry per CDR3 protein. The table includes approximately 2,000,000 distinct CDR3 sequences, 35% to 50% detected once. Trimming removed 1 base from V and 6 bases from J, with 13 bases in between. CDR1 is SGHVS, CDR2 FNYEAQ, per germline. This CDR3 region has 14 residues. The sequence was obtained from a human donor in good health. The chain has TRBV7-6 and TRBJ2-7; D possibly corresponds to TRBD1 (5 bases). Sample: blood. CDR3 nucleotide sequence: TGTGCCAGCAGCTTAGATCAGGGTCTGAGCGAGCAGTACTTC. Translated: CASSLDQGLSEQYF.